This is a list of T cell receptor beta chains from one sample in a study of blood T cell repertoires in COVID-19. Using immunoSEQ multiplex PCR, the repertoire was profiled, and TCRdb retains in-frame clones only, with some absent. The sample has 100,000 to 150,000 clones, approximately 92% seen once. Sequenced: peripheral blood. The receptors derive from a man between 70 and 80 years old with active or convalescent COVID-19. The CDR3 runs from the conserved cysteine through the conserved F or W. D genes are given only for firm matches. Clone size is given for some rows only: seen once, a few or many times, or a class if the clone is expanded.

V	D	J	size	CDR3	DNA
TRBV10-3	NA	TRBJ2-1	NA	CAISAAGAGSNEQFF	TGTGCCATCAGTGCTGCAGGGGCGGGTTCCAATGAGCAGTTCTTC
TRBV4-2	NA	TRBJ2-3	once	CASSQGGGDTQYF	TGTGCCAGCAGCCAAGGAGGAGGGGATACGCAGTATTTT
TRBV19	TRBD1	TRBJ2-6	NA	CASKETGNIGANVLTF	TGTGCCAGTAAAGAGACAGGGAACATCGGGGCCAACGTCCTGACTTTC
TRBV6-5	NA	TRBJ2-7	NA	CASSYSRSSYEQYF	TGTGCCAGCAGTTACTCACGGAGCTCCTACGAGCAGTACTTC
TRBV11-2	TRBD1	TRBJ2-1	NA	CASSSRDSSYNEQFF	TGTGCCAGCAGCTCCCGGGACAGCTCCTACAATGAGCAGTTCTTC
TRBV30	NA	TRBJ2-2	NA	CARPRGGGKAGPNTGELFF	TGTGCCCGCCCCAGGGGCGGGGGCAAAGCGGGACCGAACACCGGGGAGCTGTTTTTT
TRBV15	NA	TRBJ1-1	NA	CATSRGNRRANTEAFF	TGTGCCACCAGCAGAGGTAACAGGAGGGCGAACACTGAAGCTTTCTTT
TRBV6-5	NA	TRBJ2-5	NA	CASSLEGLETQYF	TGTGCCAGCAGTCTCGAGGGATTAGAGACCCAGTACTTC
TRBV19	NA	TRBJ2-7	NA	CASSYSGLNEQYF	TGTGCCAGTAGTTATTCAGGGTTGAACGAGCAGTACTTC
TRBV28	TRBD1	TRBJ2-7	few	CASSRPGTAFSYEQYF	TGTGCCAGCAGTCGTCCCGGGACAGCTTTCTCCTACGAGCAGTACTTC
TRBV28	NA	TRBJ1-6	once	CASSTPQGSNNSPLHF	TGTGCCAGCAGTACCCCCCAGGGATCTAATAATTCACCCCTCCACTTT
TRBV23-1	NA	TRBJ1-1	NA	CARRGTLAFF	TGCGCCCGCCGGGGAACGTTAGCTTTCTTT